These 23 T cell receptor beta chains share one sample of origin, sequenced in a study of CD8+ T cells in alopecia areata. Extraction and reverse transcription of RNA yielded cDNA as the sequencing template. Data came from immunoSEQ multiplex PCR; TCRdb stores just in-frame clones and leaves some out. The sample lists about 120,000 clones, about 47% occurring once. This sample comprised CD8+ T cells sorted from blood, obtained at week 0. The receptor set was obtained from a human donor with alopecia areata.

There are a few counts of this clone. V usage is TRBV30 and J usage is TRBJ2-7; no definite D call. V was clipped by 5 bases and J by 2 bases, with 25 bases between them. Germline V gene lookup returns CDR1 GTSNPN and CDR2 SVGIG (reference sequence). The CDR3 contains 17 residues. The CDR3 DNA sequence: TGTGCCTGGGGCTTCGCGCCCAGGCTAGGCCGGACCTACGAGCAGTACTTC. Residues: CAWGFAPRLGRTYEQYF.

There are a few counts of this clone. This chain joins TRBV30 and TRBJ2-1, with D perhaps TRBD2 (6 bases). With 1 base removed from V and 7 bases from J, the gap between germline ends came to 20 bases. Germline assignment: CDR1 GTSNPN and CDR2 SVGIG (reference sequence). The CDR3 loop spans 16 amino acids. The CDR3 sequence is CAWSALFEAGTNEQFF. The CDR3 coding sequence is TGTGCCTGGAGTGCGCTTTTTGAGGCAGGGACTAATGAGCAGTTCTTC.

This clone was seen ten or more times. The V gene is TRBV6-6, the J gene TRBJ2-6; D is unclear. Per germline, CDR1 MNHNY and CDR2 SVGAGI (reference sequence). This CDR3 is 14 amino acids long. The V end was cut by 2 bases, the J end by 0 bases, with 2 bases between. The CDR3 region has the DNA TGTGCCAGCAGTTACAACTCTGGGGCCAACGTCCTGACTTTC. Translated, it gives CASSYNSGANVLTF.

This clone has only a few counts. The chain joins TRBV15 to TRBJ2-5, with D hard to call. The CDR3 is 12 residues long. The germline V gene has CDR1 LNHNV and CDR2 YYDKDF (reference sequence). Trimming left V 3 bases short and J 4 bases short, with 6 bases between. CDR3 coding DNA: TGTGCCACCAGCAGCTGGCTAGAGACCCAGTACTTC. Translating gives CATSSWLETQYF.

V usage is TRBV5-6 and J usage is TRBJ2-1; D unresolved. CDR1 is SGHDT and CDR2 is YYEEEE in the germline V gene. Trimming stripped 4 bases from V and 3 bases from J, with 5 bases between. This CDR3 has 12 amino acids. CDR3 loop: CASSPGYNEQFF. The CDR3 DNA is TGTGCCAGCAGCCCGGGCTACAATGAGCAGTTCTTC.

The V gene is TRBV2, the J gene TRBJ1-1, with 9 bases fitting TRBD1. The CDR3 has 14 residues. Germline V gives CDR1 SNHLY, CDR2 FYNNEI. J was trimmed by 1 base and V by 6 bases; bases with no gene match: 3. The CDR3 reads CASRTQGANTEAFF. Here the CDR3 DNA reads TGTGCCAGCAGGACACAGGGGGCGAACACTGAAGCTTTCTTT.

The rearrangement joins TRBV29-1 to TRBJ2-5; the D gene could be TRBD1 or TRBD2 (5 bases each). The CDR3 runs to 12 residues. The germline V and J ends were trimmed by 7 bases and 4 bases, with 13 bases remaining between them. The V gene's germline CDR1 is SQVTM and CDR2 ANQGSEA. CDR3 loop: CSAVTRGETQYF. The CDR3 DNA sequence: TGCAGCGCCGTGACGAGGGGAGAGACCCAGTACTTC.

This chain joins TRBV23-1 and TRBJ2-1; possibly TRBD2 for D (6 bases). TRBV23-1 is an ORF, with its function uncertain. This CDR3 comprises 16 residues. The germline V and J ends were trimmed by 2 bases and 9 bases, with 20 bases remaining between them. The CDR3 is CASSQTRGYNDVEQFF. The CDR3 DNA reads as TGCGCCAGCAGTCAAACACGGGGGTACAATGATGTTGAGCAGTTCTTC.

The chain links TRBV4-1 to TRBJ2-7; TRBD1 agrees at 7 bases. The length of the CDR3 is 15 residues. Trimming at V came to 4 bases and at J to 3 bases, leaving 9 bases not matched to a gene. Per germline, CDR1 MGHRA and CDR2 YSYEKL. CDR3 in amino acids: CASSPSRGDSYEQYF. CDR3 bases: TGCGCCAGCAGCCCTTCCCGAGGGGACAGCTACGAGCAGTACTTC.

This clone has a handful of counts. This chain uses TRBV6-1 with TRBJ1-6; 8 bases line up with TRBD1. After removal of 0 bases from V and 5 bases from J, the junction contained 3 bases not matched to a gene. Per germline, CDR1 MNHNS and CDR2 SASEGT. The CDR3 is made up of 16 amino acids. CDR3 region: CASSEAPGGNNSPLHF. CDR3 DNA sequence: TGTGCCAGCAGTGAAGCGCCAGGGGGCAATAATTCACCCCTCCACTTT.

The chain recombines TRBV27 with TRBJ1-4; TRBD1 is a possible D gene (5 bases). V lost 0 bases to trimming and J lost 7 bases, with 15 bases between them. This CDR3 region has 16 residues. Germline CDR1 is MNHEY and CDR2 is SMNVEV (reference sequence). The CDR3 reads CASSLSVKGLGEKLFF. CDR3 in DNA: TGTGCCAGCAGTTTATCGGTCAAGGGGCTGGGTGAAAAACTGTTTTTT. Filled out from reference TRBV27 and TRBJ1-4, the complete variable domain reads EAQVTQNPRYLITVTGKKLTVTCSQNMNHEYMSWYRQDPGLGLRQIYYSMNVEVTDKGDVPEGYKVSRKEKRNFPLILESPSPNQTSLYFCASSLSVKGLGEKLFFGSGTQLSVL.

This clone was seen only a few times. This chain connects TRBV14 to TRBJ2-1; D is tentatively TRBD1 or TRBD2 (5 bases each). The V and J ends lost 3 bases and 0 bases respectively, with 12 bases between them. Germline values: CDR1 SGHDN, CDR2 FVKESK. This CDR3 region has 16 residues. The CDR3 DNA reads TGTGCCAGCAGCCACACAAGCGGACACTCCTACAATGAGCAGTTCTTC. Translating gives CASSHTSGHSYNEQFF. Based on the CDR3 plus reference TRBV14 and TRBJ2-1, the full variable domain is EAGVTQFPSHSVIEKGQTVTLRCDPISGHDNLYWYRRVMGKEIKFLLHFVKESKQDESGMPNNRFLAERTGGTYSTLKVQPAELEDSGVYFCASSHTSGHSYNEQFFGPGTRLTVL.

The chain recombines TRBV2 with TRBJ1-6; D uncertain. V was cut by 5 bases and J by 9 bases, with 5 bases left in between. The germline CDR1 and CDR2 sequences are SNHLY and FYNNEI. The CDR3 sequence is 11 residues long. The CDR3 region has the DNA TGTGCCAGCAGTCCTGCTTCACCCCTCCACTTT. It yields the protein CASSPASPLHF.

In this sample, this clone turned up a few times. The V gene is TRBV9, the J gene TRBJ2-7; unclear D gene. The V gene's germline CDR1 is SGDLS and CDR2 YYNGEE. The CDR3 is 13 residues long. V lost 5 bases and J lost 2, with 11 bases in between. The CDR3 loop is CASSPLPTYEQYF. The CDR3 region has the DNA TGTGCCAGCAGTCCCCTCCCCACCTACGAGCAGTACTTC. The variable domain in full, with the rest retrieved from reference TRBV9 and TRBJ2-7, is DSGVTQTPKHLITATGQRVTLRCSPRSGDLSVYWYQQSLDQGLQFLIQYYNGEERAKGNILERFSAQQFPDLHSELNLSSLELGDSALYFCASSPLPTYEQYFGPGTRLTVT.

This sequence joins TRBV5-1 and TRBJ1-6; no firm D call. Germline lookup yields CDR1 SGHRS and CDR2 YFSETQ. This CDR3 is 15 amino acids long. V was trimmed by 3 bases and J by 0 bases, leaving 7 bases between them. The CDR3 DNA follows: TGCGCCAGCAGCTCCGAGGGCTCCTATAATTCACCCCTCCACTTT. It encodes CASSSEGSYNSPLHF.

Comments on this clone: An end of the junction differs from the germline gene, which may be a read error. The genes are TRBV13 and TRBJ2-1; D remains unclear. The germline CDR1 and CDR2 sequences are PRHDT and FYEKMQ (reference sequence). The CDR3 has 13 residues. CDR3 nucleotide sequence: TGTGCCAGCAGCTTAGGCAACCACCCACAGTTGATCTTC. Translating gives CASSLGNHPQLIF. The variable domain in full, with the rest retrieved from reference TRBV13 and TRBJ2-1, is AAGVIQSPRHLIKEKRETATLKCYPIPRHDTVYWYQQGPGQDPQFLISFYEKMQSDKGSIPDRFSAQQFSDYHSELNMSSLELGDSALYFCASSLGNHPQLIFGPGTRLTVL.

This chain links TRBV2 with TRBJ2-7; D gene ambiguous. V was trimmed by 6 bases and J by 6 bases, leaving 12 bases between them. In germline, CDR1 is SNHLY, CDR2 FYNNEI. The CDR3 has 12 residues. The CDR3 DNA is TGTGCCAGCAGGTCGATCACTCGCGAGCAGTACTTC. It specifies CASRSITREQYF.

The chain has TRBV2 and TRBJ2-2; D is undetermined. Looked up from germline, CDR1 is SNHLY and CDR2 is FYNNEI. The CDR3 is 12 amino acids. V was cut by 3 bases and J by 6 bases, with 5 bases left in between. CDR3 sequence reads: CASSEGAGELFF. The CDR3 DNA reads TGTGCCAGCAGTGAGGGCGCCGGGGAGCTGTTTTTT.

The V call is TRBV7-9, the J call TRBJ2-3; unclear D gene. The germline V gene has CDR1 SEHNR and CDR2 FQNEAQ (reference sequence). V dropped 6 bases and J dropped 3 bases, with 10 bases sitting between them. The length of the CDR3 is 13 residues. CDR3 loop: CASSPVRTDTQYF. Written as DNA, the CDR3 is TGTGCCAGCAGTCCTGTTCGAACAGATACGCAGTATTTT. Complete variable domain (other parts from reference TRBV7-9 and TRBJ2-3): DTGVSQNPRHKITKRGQNVTFRCDPISEHNRLYWYRQTLGQGPEFLTYFQNEAQLEKSRLLSDRFSAERPKGSFSTLEIQRTEQGDSAMYLCASSPVRTDTQYFGPGTRLTVL.

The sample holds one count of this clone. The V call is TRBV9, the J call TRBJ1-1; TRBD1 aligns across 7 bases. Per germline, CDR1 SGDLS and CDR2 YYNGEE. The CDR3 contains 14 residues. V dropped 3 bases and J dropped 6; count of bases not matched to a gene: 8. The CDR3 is CASSGADREPEAFF. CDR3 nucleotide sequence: TGTGCCAGCAGCGGAGCCGACAGGGAACCTGAAGCTTTCTTT.

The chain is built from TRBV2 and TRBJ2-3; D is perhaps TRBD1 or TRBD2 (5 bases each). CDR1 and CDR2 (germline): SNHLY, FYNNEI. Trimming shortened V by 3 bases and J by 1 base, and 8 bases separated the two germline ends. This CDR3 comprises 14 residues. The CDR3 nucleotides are TGTGCCAGCAGTGAGGGGGTGCGCACAGATACGCAGTATTTT. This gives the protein CASSEGVRTDTQYF.

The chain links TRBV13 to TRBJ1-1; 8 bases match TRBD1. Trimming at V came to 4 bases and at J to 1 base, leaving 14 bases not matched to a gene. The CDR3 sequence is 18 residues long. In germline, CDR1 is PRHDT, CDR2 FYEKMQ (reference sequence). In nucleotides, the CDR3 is TGTGCCAGCAGCTCCTATTCGACAGGGGTTATAGGGAACACTGAAGCTTTCTTT. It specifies CASSSYSTGVIGNTEAFF.

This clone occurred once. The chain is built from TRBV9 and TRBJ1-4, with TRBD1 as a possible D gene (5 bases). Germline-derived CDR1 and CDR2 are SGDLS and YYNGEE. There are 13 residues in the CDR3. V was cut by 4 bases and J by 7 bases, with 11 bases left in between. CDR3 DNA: TGTGCCAGCAGCCCGCTGGGGCGTGAAAAACTGTTTTTT. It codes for CASSPLGREKLFF.